This passage covers 30 T cell receptor beta chains from one sample sequenced in a study of radiotherapy plus CTLA-4 blockade in lung cancer. The protocol was immunoSEQ multiplex PCR, while the TCRdb copy is restricted to in-frame clones and leaves out a portion. The sample contains more than 90,000 clones, 85% to 90% of which appear only once. This specimen consisted of peripheral blood, obtained from a patient treated with radiotherapy plus ipilimumab. These receptors all stem from a human donor with non-small cell lung cancer that progressed on radiotherapy plus ipilimumab.

As DNA, the CDR3 is TGTGCCAGCAGTATCAGACAGGCCGGGGAGCTGTTTTTT. This sequence encodes CASSIRQAGELFF. The chain has TRBV6-1 and TRBJ2-2; D might be TRBD1 (6 bases). The CDR3 is 13 amino acids. Germline values: CDR1 MNHNS, CDR2 SASEGT. V lost 5 bases and J 6 bases, leaving 10 bases between the germline ends.

This chain uses TRBV11-2 with TRBJ2-3; D perhaps matches TRBD2 (5 bases). Germline V gene lookup returns CDR1 SGHAT and CDR2 FQNNGV. CDR3 length: 17 amino acids. The V and J ends lost 5 bases and 2 bases respectively, with 20 bases between them. The chain's CDR3 is CASSLLSGEGPTDTQYF. CDR3 DNA: TGTGCCAGCAGCCTACTCAGCGGAGAGGGCCCCACAGATACGCAGTATTTT.

The chain combines TRBV9 with TRBJ2-1, with TRBD2 matching over 11 bases. CDR3 size: 16 residues. The V segment lost 0 bases and the J segment 7 bases; nucleotides outside the gene matches: 6. CDR1 is SGDLS, CDR2 YYNGEE, per germline. DNA for the CDR3: TGTGCCAGCAGCGTAGTTGGGACTAGCGGTACTAATGAGCAGTTCTTC. As protein: CASSVVGTSGTNEQFF.

The rearrangement joins TRBV19 to TRBJ2-5, with D maybe TRBD1 (5 bases). Germline lookup yields CDR1 LNHDA and CDR2 SQIVND (reference sequence). The CDR3 has 15 residues. V was clipped by 3 bases and J by 4 bases, with 15 bases between them. The CDR3 DNA reads TGTGCCAGTAGTATTAATAGTTTCCAGGGAGAGACCCAGTACTTC. Its translation: CASSINSFQGETQYF.

This CDR3 reads CASSLEGFSGNTIYF. The CDR3 DNA sequence: TGCGCCAGCAGCTTGGAAGGATTCTCTGGAAACACCATATATTTT. The genes are TRBV5-1 and TRBJ1-3; D not resolved. Germline V gives CDR1 SGHRS, CDR2 YFSETQ. The V end was cut by 0 bases, the J end by 0 bases, with 7 bases between. CDR3 size: 15 residues.

V is TRBV19 and J is TRBJ2-2, with 10 bases matching TRBD1. The trim removed 9 bases at V and 3 bases at J, leaving 4 bases unmatched. The CDR3 covers 14 residues. Germline values: CDR1 LNHDA, CDR2 SQIVND (reference sequence). The CDR3 protein is CASLGQGYTGELFF. CDR3 bases: TGTGCCAGCCTGGGACAGGGGTACACCGGGGAGCTGTTTTTT.

The chain couples TRBV5-1 to TRBJ1-2; maybe TRBD1 (5 bases). This CDR3 has 13 residues. Trimming shortened V by 1 base and J by 7 bases, and 11 bases separated the two germline ends. Germline values: CDR1 SGHRS, CDR2 YFSETQ. The CDR3 DNA reads as TGCGCCAGCAGCTTGCGGGGGATGACTGGCTACACCTTC. Its protein is CASSLRGMTGYTF.

The V and J genes are TRBV27 and TRBJ1-2; no clear D gene. CDR3 length: 14 residues. Looked up from germline, CDR1 is MNHEY and CDR2 is SMNVEV (reference sequence). Deletions cut 0 bases from V and 2 bases from J, with 7 bases between. The chain's CDR3 is CASSLSPANYGYTF. The CDR3 coding sequence is TGTGCCAGCAGTTTATCGCCAGCGAACTATGGCTACACCTTC.

The chain recombines TRBV7-9 with TRBJ2-1; 13 positions agree with TRBD2. The CDR3 loop spans 17 amino acids. Germline CDR1 reads SEHNR; CDR2 reads FQNEAQ (reference sequence). The ends lost 0 bases at V and 10 bases at J; junction bases unmatched: 9. The CDR3 is CASSLARTSGRAYEQFF. The CDR3 coding sequence is TGTGCCAGCAGCTTAGCCCGTACTAGCGGGAGGGCCTACGAGCAGTTCTTC. Complete variable domain (other parts from reference TRBV7-9 and TRBJ2-1): DTGVSQNPRHKITKRGQNVTFRCDPISEHNRLYWYRQTLGQGPEFLTYFQNEAQLEKSRLLSDRFSAERPKGSFSTLEIQRTEQGDSAMYLCASSLARTSGRAYEQFFGPGTRLTVL.

This chain uses TRBV6-6 with TRBJ2-7; possibly TRBD1 for D (6 bases). Trimming pared 2 bases from V and 7 bases from J, leaving 6 bases between. Germline-derived CDR1 and CDR2 are MNHNY and SVGAGI (reference sequence). The CDR3 is made up of 11 amino acids. DNA for the CDR3: TGTGCCAGCAGTTACGGGACAGAGCAGTACTTC. Amino acid sequence: CASSYGTEQYF.

The genes are TRBV5-1 and TRBJ2-5; D remains unclear. This CDR3 contains 12 residues. The germline V gene has CDR1 SGHRS and CDR2 YFSETQ. Deletions cut 4 bases from V and 5 bases from J, with 9 bases between. CDR3 nucleotide sequence: TGCGCCAGCAGCCCCTCGGAGGAGACCCAGTACTTC. Residues: CASSPSEETQYF.

This chain links TRBV2 with TRBJ2-1; 9 bases fit TRBD2. The V gene end was trimmed by 3 bases and the J gene end by 9 bases; junction bases not matched to a gene: 9. Germline V gives CDR1 SNHLY, CDR2 FYNNEI. The CDR3 contains 15 residues. CDR3 region: CASSDPAGGIGEQFF. For the CDR3, the DNA is TGTGCCAGCAGTGACCCAGCGGGAGGCATCGGTGAGCAGTTCTTC.

The V gene is TRBV2, the J gene TRBJ1-2, with 8 positions matching TRBD1. The CDR3 has 15 residues. CDR1 SNHLY and CDR2 FYNNEI come from the germline V gene. With 10 bases clipped from V and 1 base from J, the junction kept 11 bases outside the gene matches. The chain's CDR3 is CANSGTGNLNYGYTF. As DNA, the CDR3 is TGTGCCAATTCAGGGACAGGAAACCTTAACTATGGCTACACCTTC.

The V and J genes are TRBV9 and TRBJ2-1; tentatively, D is TRBD2 (5 bases). The germline V gene encodes CDR1 SGDLS and CDR2 YYNGEE. The CDR3 consists of 13 residues. Trimming took 4 bases from V and 5 from J, leaving 10 bases between them. The CDR3 DNA is TGTGCCAGCAGCCCTAGCCTCAACAATGAGCAGTTCTTC. Translation gives CASSPSLNNEQFF.

This clone was found a few times. The rearrangement links TRBV19 to TRBJ1-3, with TRBD1 matching 10 bases. The V and J ends lost 3 bases and 2 bases, in that order; junction bases with no gene match: 1. This CDR3 has 15 amino acids. The germline gives CDR1 LNHDA, CDR2 SQIVND (reference sequence). CDR3 in amino acids: CASSIGTGAGNTIYF. The CDR3 coding sequence is TGTGCCAGTAGTATTGGGACAGGGGCTGGAAACACCATATATTTT.

This clone appeared a single time. The chain combines TRBV7-9 with TRBJ1-5; D not certain. Germline V gene sequence: CDR1 SEHNR, CDR2 FQNEAQ (reference sequence). The germline V and J ends were trimmed by 3 bases and 3 bases, with 6 bases remaining between them. The CDR3 has 13 residues. CDR3 residues: CASSLFHNQPQHF. Here the CDR3 DNA reads TGTGCCAGCAGCTTGTTCCACAATCAGCCCCAGCATTTT.

The chain has TRBV5-1 and TRBJ1-1; 8 bases fit TRBD1. J lost 5 bases, V lost 0 bases, and 21 bases had no gene match. Per germline, CDR1 SGHRS and CDR2 YFSETQ. The CDR3 spans 20 residues. In DNA form, the CDR3 reads TGCGCCAGCAGCTTGGCTTTTTCCCCGTCCAGGGGGCAGGGAAAGACTGAAGCTTTCTTT. Its protein is CASSLAFSPSRGQGKTEAFF.

This rearrangement joins TRBV6-5 to TRBJ1-1; D not resolved. The V and J ends lost 8 bases and 1 base respectively, with 8 bases between them. From germline, CDR1 is MNHEY and CDR2 SVGAGI. This CDR3 contains 12 residues. The CDR3 protein is CASWVGNTEAFF. CDR3 in DNA: TGTGCCAGCTGGGTCGGGAACACTGAAGCTTTCTTT.

The chain is built from TRBV11-1 and TRBJ1-1, with D perhaps TRBD1 (5 bases). Germline values: CDR1 SGHAT, CDR2 FQDESV (reference sequence). The CDR3 is made up of 15 amino acids. V was cut by 5 bases and J by 2 bases, with 15 bases left in between. CDR3 region: CASSPFTGLNTEAFF. CDR3 sequence (DNA): TGTGCCAGCAGCCCCTTTACAGGACTAAACACTGAAGCTTTCTTT.

The CDR3 nucleotides read TGTGCCAGCGCCAGGATGGGTACGCAGTATTTT. Protein sequence: CASARMGTQYF. The chain carries TRBV11-2 and TRBJ2-3; D not certain. Trimming removed 8 bases from V and 8 bases from J, with 11 bases in between. The germline V gene has CDR1 SGHAT and CDR2 FQNNGV. The CDR3 is 11 residues long.

In this sample, this clone turned up a few times. The chain's CDR3 is CASSLQGIREKLFF. For the CDR3, the DNA is TGTGCCAGCAGTTTACAAGGGATTCGTGAAAAACTGTTTTTT. The rearrangement uses TRBV28 and TRBJ1-4; no clear D gene. The CDR3 is made up of 14 amino acids. V was shortened by 2 bases and J by 7 bases, with 11 bases between the two germline ends. Germline V CDR1 and CDR2: MDHEN, SYDVKM. The full variable domain, in which reference TRBV28 and TRBJ1-4 provide the parts outside the CDR3, is DVKVTQSSRYLVKRTGEKVFLECVQDMDHENMFWYRQDPGLGLRLIYFSYDVKMKEKGDIPEGYSVSREKKERFSLILESASTNQTSMYLCASSLQGIREKLFFGSGTQLSVL.

The chain is built from TRBV4-1 and TRBJ2-2; D may match TRBD1 or TRBD2 (5 bases each). This CDR3 contains 15 residues. From germline, CDR1 is MGHRA and CDR2 YSYEKL. The V end was cut by 2 bases, the J end by 3 bases, with 10 bases between. The CDR3 DNA sequence: TGCGCCAGCAGCCAAAGAGGGGCGGACACCGGGGAGCTGTTTTTT. Translated, it gives CASSQRGADTGELFF.

The gene calls are TRBV11-3 and TRBJ2-4, with D hard to call. Trimming took 5 bases from V and 1 from J, leaving 12 bases between them. The CDR3 spans 15 residues. Germline V gene sequence: CDR1 SGHNT, CDR2 YENEEA. The DNA of the CDR3 is TGTGCCAGCAGCCCCCTGATCGCGGCCAAAAACATTCAGTACTTC. Amino acid sequence: CASSPLIAAKNIQYF.

This rearrangement joins TRBV7-3 to TRBJ1-4, with D possibly being TRBD1 (5 bases). V lost 3 bases to trimming and J lost 7 bases, with 15 bases between them. CDR1 and CDR2 from the germline V gene are SGHTA and FQGTGA. The CDR3 sequence is 15 residues long. The CDR3 reads CASSFLREGGEKLFF. The CDR3, as DNA: TGTGCCAGCAGCTTCCTCAGGGAGGGAGGTGAAAAACTGTTTTTT.

This clone was seen more than once but under ten times. This rearrangement joins TRBV18 to TRBJ1-1; maybe TRBD1 (6 bases). Trimming took off 3 bases at V and 5 bases at J, with 16 bases between the two ends. Looked up from germline, CDR1 is KGHSH and CDR2 is LQKENI. This CDR3 has 15 amino acids. CDR3 amino acids: CASSPVGGAGTEAFF. The CDR3 DNA follows: TGTGCCAGCTCACCCGTTGGGGGGGCGGGTACTGAAGCTTTCTTT.

CDR3 nucleotide sequence: TGTGCCAGCAGCGTAGCGGCTAGCGGGACCGGGGAGCTGTTTTTT. It is translated as CASSVAASGTGELFF. This chain joins TRBV9 and TRBJ2-2; 8 bases are shared with TRBD2. Germline CDR1 reads SGDLS; CDR2 reads YYNGEE. The CDR3 has 15 amino acids. Germline trimming cut 0 bases from V and 5 bases from J; bases unmatched to any gene: 3.

The genes are TRBV5-1 and TRBJ2-3; 10 bases align to TRBD2. This CDR3 region has 14 residues. With 7 bases clipped from V and 3 bases from J, the junction kept 5 bases outside the gene matches. CDR1 and CDR2 from the germline V gene are SGHRS and YFSETQ. DNA of the CDR3: TGCGCCAGCGGGGAAGCGGGAGGGACAGATACGCAGTATTTT. This translates into CASGEAGGTDTQYF.

The genes are TRBV18 and TRBJ2-7; 9 positions agree with TRBD1. V shed 2 bases, J shed 2 bases, and the junction held 7 bases outside the gene matches. Germline lookup yields CDR1 KGHSH and CDR2 LQKENI. The CDR3 is 16 amino acids. The CDR3 DNA follows: TGTGCCAGCTCACCAACGCCAGGGACAGGGACCTACGAGCAGTACTTC. It yields the protein CASSPTPGTGTYEQYF.

This chain connects TRBV19 to TRBJ2-3; 10 nucleotides match TRBD2. This CDR3 region has 13 residues. After removal of 6 bases from V and 7 bases from J, the junction contained 4 bases not matched to a gene. Germline CDR1 LNHDA, CDR2 SQIVND (reference sequence). CDR3 nucleotides: TGTGCCAGTAGCGCTAGCGGGAGTAATACGCAGTATTTT. It is translated as CASSASGSNTQYF.

This chain joins TRBV5-6 and TRBJ2-1; 12 bases fit TRBD2. The length of the CDR3 is 15 residues. From germline, CDR1 is SGHDT and CDR2 YYEEEE. Trimming at V came to 1 base and at J to 7 bases, leaving 3 bases not matched to a gene. CDR3 nucleotides: TGTGCCAGCAGCTTGTCACTAGCGGGAGGAAATGAGCAGTTCTTC. This sequence encodes CASSLSLAGGNEQFF.